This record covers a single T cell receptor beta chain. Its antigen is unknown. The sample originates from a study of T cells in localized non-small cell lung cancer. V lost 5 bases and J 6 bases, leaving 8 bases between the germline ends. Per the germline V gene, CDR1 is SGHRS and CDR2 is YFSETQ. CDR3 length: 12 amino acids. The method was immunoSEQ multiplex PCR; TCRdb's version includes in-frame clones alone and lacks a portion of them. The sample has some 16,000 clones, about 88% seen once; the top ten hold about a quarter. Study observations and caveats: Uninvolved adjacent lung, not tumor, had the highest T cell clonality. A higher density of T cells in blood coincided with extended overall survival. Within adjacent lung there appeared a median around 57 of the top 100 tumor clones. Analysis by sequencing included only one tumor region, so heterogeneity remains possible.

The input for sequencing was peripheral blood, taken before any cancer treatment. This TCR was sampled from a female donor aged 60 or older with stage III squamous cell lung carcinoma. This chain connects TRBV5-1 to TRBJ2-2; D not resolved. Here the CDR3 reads CASRMFSGELFF. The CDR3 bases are TGCGCCAGCAGAATGTTTTCCGGGGAGCTGTTTTTT.